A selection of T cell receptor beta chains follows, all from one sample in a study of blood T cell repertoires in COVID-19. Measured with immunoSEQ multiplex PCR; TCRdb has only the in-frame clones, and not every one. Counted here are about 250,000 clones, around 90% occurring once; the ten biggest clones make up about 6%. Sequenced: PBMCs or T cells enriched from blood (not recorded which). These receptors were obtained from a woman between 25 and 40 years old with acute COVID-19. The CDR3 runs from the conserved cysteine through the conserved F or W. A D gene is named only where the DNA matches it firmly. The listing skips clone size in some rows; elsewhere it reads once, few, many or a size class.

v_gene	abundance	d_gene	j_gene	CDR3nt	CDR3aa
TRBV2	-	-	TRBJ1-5	TGTGCCAGCAGGTTGGGAGGAGATCAGCCCCAGCATTTT	CASRLGGDQPQHF
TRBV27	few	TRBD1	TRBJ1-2	TGTGCCAGCAGCCCTAGTCGGGACAGGGGGCTAAGGGGTGGCTACACCTTC	CASSPSRDRGLRGGYTF
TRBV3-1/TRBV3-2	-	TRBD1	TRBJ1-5	TGTGCCAGCAGCCAGACGACAGGGGATAATCAGCCCCAGCATTTT	CASSQTTGDNQPQHF
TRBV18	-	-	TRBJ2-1	TGTGCCAGCTCACCCCCGGGACTCCCTGGTGAGCAGTTCTTC	CASSPPGLPGEQFF
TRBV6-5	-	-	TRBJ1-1	TGTGCCAGCAGTTACCCCGAGACTGAAGCTTTCTTT	CASSYPETEAFF
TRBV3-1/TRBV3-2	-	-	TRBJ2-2	TGTGCCAGCAGCCACCTATTCAGCGTACCCGGGGAGCTGTTTTTT	CASSHLFSVPGELFF
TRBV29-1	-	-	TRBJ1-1	TGCAGCGTGACGGGACTCTCGAACACTGAAGCTTTCTTT	CSVTGLSNTEAFF
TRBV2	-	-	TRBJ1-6	TGTGCCAGCGAGATCGAGAGCTCCTATAATTCACCCCTCCACTTT	CASEIESSYNSPLHF
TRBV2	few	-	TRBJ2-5	TGTGCCAGCAGGGACAGAAAAGAGACCCAGTACTTC	CASRDRKETQYF
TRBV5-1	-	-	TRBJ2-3	TGCGCCAGCAGCAGGACTGCCACAGATACGCAGTATTTT	CASSRTATDTQYF
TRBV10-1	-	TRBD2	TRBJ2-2	TGCGCCAGCAGTCTCAGCGGGAGAGGGGTCGGGGAGCTGTTTTTT	CASSLSGRGVGELFF
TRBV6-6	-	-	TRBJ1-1	TGTGCCAGGTCAACGGGGACTCACGTAGCTTTCTTT	CARSTGTHVAFF
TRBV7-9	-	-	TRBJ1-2	TGTGCCAGCAGCTTGGGCGGGATTCTGGTGGGCTACACCTTC	CASSLGGILVGYTF
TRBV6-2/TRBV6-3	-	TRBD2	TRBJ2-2	TGTGCCAGCAGTTACAGGGACCGGGGGGGGCGTGTTCCCGGGGAGCTGTTTTTT	CASSYRDRGGRVPGELFF
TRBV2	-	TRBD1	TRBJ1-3	TGTGCCAGCAGTGAAGCAGGGGGCCAGCTTGGAAACACCATATATTTT	CASSEAGGQLGNTIYF
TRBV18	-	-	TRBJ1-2	TGTGCCAGCTCACCAGTATCGCGGACAGAAAATAATGGCTACACCTTC	CASSPVSRTENNGYTF
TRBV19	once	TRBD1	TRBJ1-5	TGTGCCAGTAGACTGGACAGGGGGACCTGGCAGCCCCAGCATTTT	CASRLDRGTWQPQHF
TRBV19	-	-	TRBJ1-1	TGTGCCAGTAGTTCCCGGGGTTTGAGGACTGAAGCTTTCTTT	CASSSRGLRTEAFF
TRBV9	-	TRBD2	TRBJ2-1	TGTGCCAGCAGCCCGAGACTAGCGGGGGGGGTCAATGAGCAGTTCTTC	CASSPRLAGGVNEQFF
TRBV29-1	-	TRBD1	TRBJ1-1	TGCAGCGTTAGGACAGGGCGGAACACTGAAGCTTTCTTT	CSVRTGRNTEAFF
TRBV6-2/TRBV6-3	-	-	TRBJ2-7	TGTGCCAGCAGTTACGTTACGGGTCCGACCAGATACGAGCAGTACTTC	CASSYVTGPTRYEQYF
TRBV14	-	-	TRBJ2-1	TGTGCCAGCAGCCAGCGGGCCGGGATTTACAATGAGCAGTTCTTC	CASSQRAGIYNEQFF
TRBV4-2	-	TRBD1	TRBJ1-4	TGTGCCAGCAGCCAACGACAGGGCTGGGAAAAACTGTTTTTT	CASSQRQGWEKLFF
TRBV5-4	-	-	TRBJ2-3	TGTGCCAGCAGCCGAGACCAGGGTCCAGATACGCAGTATTTT	CASSRDQGPDTQYF
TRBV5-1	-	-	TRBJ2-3	TGCGCCAGCAGCTTGCGGGGGAGCACAGATACGCAGTATTTT	CASSLRGSTDTQYF
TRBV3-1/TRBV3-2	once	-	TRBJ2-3	TGTGCCAGCAGTTCTAGGCGAGGCACAGATACGCAGTATTTT	CASSSRRGTDTQYF
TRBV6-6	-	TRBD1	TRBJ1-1	TGTGCCAGCAGTCGGACAGGGGTGGATATGATCGACACTGAAGCTTTCTTT	CASSRTGVDMIDTEAFF
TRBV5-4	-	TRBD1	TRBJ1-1	TGTGCCAGCAGCGCAGGGGGCATAGCTTTCTTT	CASSAGGIAFF
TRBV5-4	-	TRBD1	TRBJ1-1	TGTGCCAGCAGCCCGGGACAGGGAGTGAACACTGAAGCTTTCTTT	CASSPGQGVNTEAFF
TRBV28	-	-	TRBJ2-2	TGTGCCAGCAGTTTAAGAGGGAGGTCTACCGGGGAGCTGTTTTTT	CASSLRGRSTGELFF
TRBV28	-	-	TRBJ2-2	TGTGCCAGCATCGGGCAGGGCCCGGCCGGGGAGCTGTTTTTT	CASIGQGPAGELFF
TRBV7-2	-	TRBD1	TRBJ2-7	TGTGCCAGCAGCTTAAACAGGGGGCAAGCCTACGAGCAGTACTTC	CASSLNRGQAYEQYF
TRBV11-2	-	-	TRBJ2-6	TGTGCCAGCAGCCCCTCACAGGGTGGCGGTTCTGGGGCCAACGTCCTGACTTTC	CASSPSQGGGSGANVLTF
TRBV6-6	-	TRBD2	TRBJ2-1	TGTGCCAGCAGTACCGGACTAGCGGGGGAGCAGTTCTTC	CASSTGLAGEQFF
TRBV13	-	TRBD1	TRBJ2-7	TGTGCCAGCAGCTTCGAGGGGGCACGATGGTCCGAGCAGTACTTC	CASSFEGARWSEQYF
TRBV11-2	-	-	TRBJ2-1	TGTGCCAGCAGCTGGGCCGTGGGCAATGAGCAGTTCTTC	CASSWAVGNEQFF
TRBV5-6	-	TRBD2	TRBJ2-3	TGTGCCAGCAGCTTGGACCCCCTAGCGGGGGGGCCAAATACGCAGTATTTT	CASSLDPLAGGPNTQYF
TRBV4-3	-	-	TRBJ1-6	TGCGCCAGCAGCCAAGATCTCGGGGGGTATTCACCCCTCCACTTT	CASSQDLGGYSPLHF
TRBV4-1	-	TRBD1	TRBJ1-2	TGCGCCAGCAGCCCAGGACAGGGGCCCACTAACTATGGCTACACCTTC	CASSPGQGPTNYGYTF
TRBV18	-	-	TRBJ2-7	TGTGCCAGCTCACCACCCCAGGGGCCGGTTACCCACGAGCAGTACTTC	CASSPPQGPVTHEQYF
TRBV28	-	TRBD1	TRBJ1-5	TGTGCCAGCAGTCCACTCGGACAGGGCGGCCAGCCCCAGCATTTT	CASSPLGQGGQPQHF
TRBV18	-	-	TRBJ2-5	TGTGCCAGCTCCCGAAATAACGGTCAAGAGACCCAGTACTTC	CASSRNNGQETQYF
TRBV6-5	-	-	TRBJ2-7	TGTGCCAGCACTTTCGGGGGGCGAACACCCTACGAGCAGTACTTC	CASTFGGRTPYEQYF
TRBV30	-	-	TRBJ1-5	TGTGCCTGGAGTCCGAACAGGGCCGGTCAGCCCCAGCATTTT	CAWSPNRAGQPQHF
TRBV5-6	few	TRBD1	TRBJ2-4	TGTGCCAGCAGCTCGACAGGGGAAGATCGAAGACACTTC	CASSSTGEDRRHF
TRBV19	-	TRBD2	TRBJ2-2	TGTGCCGCTAGCGGGAGGGCGGGCACCGGGGAGCTGTTTTTT	CAASGRAGTGELFF